The T cell receptor (beta chain) under discussion was sequenced for a study of cytomegalovirus exposure and HLA in healthy donors. Study-level background: A preliminary data release comprised around 90 million unique TCRs obtained from HLA-typed donors. Most donors, about 82% of a few hundred genotyped, fell in the Caucasian-associated ancestry cluster. Study-wide results and caveats: An assumption of roughly uniform sequencing depth across donors underlay the presence/absence analyses.

A note on this clone: No antigen is known for it.

The PCR was carried out with 60 Vbeta primers and 13 Jbeta primers. Some clones are missing from TCRdb's copy, which holds only in-frame ones; the method was immunoSEQ multiplex PCR. The table has around 120,000 clones, more than 60% seen once. Per the germline V gene, CDR1 is LNHDA and CDR2 is SQIVND (reference sequence). V was cut by 4 bases and J by 4 bases, with 16 bases left in between. The length of the CDR3 is 15 residues. The V and J genes are TRBV19 and TRBJ1-1; D is unclear. Specimen: PBMCs. The clonotype originates from a woman aged 35 to 49 in good health and CMV-seronegative. CDR3 in DNA: TGTGCCAGTAGTACAGGTTACCGGCCCGGCACTGAAGCTTTCTTT. This codes for CASSTGYRPGTEAFF.